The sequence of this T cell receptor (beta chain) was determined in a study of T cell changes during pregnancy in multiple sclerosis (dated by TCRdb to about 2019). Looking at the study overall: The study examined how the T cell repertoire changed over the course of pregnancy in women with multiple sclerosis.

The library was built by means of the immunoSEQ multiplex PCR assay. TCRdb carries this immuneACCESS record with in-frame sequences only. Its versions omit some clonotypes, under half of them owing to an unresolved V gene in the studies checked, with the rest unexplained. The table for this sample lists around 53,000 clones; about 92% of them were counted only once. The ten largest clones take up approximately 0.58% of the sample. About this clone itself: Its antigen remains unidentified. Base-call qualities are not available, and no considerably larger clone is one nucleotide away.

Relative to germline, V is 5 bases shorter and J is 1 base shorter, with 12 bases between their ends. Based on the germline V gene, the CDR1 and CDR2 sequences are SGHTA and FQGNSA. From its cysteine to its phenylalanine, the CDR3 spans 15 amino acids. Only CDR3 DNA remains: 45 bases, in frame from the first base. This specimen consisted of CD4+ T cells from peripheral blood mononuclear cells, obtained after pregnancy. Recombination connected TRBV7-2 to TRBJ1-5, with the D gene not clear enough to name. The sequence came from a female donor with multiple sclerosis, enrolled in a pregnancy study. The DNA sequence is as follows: TGTGCCAGCAGCAACCGACGGGGAAGCAATCAGCCCCAGCATTTT. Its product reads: CASSNRRGSNQPQHF.